This TCR beta chain was sequenced for a study of a mutant IDH1 vaccine in newly diagnosed glioma. This clone was observed a single time. Antigen: not known. Overall study results and limits: Seemingly, pseudoprogression had no relation to changes in the top peripheral T cell clonotypes.

Time point: week 47, end of study. In the vaccine, a single dose held 300 ug of the mutant IDH1 20-mer peptide, along with topical imiquimod. Patients carried new grade 3 or 4 IDH1-mutant astrocytomas lacking nuclear ATRX. The protocol was immunoSEQ multiplex PCR, while the TCRdb copy is restricted to in-frame clones and leaves out a portion. The sample yields 40,000 to 50,000 clones, around 82% seen once. Germline CDR1 SEHNR, CDR2 FQNEAQ (reference sequence). CDR3 size: 15 residues. Trimming pared 0 bases from V and 6 bases from J, leaving 15 bases between. The starting material was PBMCs, obtained from a glioma patient whose treatment included an IDH1 peptide vaccine. This clonotype was sampled from a man aged 18 to 30 with glioma. Some clones in this sample may be carry-over from other donors' samples. This chain links TRBV7-9 with TRBJ2-7, with D uncertain. The CDR3 coding sequence is TGTGCCAGCAGCTTAGCAGGACCAACTGGCCCCGAGCAGTACTTC. It is translated as CASSLAGPTGPEQYF.